The present T cell receptor beta chain was sequenced within a study of T cells after posttransplantation cyclophosphamide. Study results and limitations: Skin or GI-infiltrating T cells shared few TRB sequences with blood. Later blood repertoires were often dominated by clones from the donor CD8+ memory compartment. After PTCy, TRB diversity resembled that of CNI/methotrexate controls.

Data came from immunoSEQ multiplex PCR; TCRdb stores just in-frame clones and leaves some out. The sample lists around 14,000 clones, roughly 71% occurring once. Comment on this clone: Its antigen is as yet unknown.

V was clipped by 4 bases and J by 7 bases; unmatched bases: 4. The CDR3 sequence is 13 residues long. Per the germline V gene, CDR1 is SGHDT and CDR2 is YYEEEE. Peripheral blood was collected from the related graft donor on the marrow donation day. What was sequenced was memory CD4+ T cells sorted from PBMCs. The chain carries TRBV5-6 and TRBJ2-5, with 10 bases aligning to TRBD1. The source is a man aged 50 or older. CDR3 in DNA: TGTGCCAGCAGCCAAGGACAGGGGGGGACCCAGTACTTC. Protein sequence: CASSQGQGGTQYF.